This TCR beta chain was documented in a study of shared clonotypes between healthy human individuals. Study summary: Researchers assigned three CD4 naive, three CD4 memory, two CD8 naive and one CD8 memory plate to each donor.

The CDR3 loop spans 13 amino acids. This clone came up a few times. The antigen is undetermined. Study findings and constraints: Among donors, the sharing of clonotypes was expected to be influenced by sequencing depth. Of the naive CD4 clonotypes, about 5.4% were shared across a few donors.

Some clones are missing from TCRdb's copy, which holds only in-frame ones; the method was immunoSEQ multiplex PCR. The table includes some 1,100,000 clones, more than 75% detected once. Material for sequencing was memory CD4+ T cells from PBMCs. Subset here: CD45RA-negative fraction. The clonotype was recovered from a man between 18 and 29 years old in good health. Some clones in this sample may be carry-over from other donors' samples. The chain joins TRBV21-1 to TRBJ2-3; TRBD2, the table's D call, lacks a check against the DNA. TRBV21-1 is reported as a pseudogene. This CDR3 is CASSRLAADTQYF. In DNA form, the CDR3 reads TGTGCCAGCAGCAGGCTAGCGGCAGATACGCAGTATTTT.